This TCR beta chain was captured by sequencing in a study of blood T cell repertoires in COVID-19. Study at large: Acute and convalescent COVID-19 samples came from the United States, Italy and Spain. Sample material is recorded as cDNA or gDNA derived from T cells, B-cell-depleted T cells, or PBMCs.

Trimming pared 10 bases from V and 4 bases from J, leaving 19 bases between. This CDR3 is 14 amino acids long. In germline, CDR1 is LNHDA, CDR2 SQIVND (reference sequence). In the original analysis: The authors estimated nucleated cell counts from reference gene primer amplification. The protocol was immunoSEQ multiplex PCR, while the TCRdb copy is restricted to in-frame clones and leaves out a portion. The D gene and trimming were derived from the DNA, and the V and J assignments and clone size from that table. The sample yields 250,000 to 350,000 clones, roughly 90% seen once. Material for sequencing was peripheral blood. The receptor was isolated from a man aged 18 to 30 with active or convalescent COVID-19. V usage is TRBV19 and J usage is TRBJ1-2; D perhaps matches TRBD1 (5 bases). The CDR3 bases are TGTGCCACCCTGACCGGGGGTCTCCCCTATGGCTACACCTTC. Translation gives CATLTGGLPYGYTF. The full variable domain, completed using reference TRBV19 and TRBJ1-2, is DGGITQSPKYLFRKEGQNVTLSCEQNLNHDAMYWYRQDPGQGLRLIYYSQIVNDFQKGDIAEGYSVSREKKESFPLTVTSAQKNPTAFYLCATLTGGLPYGYTFGSGTRLTVV.